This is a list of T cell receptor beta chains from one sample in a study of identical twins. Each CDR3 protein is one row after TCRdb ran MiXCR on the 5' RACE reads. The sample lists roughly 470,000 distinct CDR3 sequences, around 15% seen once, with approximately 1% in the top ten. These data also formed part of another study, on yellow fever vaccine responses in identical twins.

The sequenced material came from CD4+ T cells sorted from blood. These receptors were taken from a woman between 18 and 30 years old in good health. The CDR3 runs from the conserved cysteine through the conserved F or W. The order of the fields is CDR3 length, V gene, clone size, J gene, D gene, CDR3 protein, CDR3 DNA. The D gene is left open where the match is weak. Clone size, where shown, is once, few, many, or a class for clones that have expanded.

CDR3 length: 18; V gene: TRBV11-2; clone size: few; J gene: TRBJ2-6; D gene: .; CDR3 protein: CASSLEVGRISGANVLTF; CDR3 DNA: TGTGCCAGCAGCTTAGAAGTTGGCAGGATCTCTGGGGCCAACGTCCTGACTTTC
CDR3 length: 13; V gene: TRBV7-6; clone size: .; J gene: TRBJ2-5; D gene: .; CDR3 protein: CASSWQEWETQYF; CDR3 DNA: TGTGCCAGCAGCTGGCAAGAATGGGAGACCCAGTACTTC
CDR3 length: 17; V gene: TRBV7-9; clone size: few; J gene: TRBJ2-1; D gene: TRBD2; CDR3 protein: CASSLWAGTSTYNEQFF; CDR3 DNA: TGTGCCAGCAGCTTATGGGCGGGGACTAGCACCTACAATGAGCAGTTCTTC
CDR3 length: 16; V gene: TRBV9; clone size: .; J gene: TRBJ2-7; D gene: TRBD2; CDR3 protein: CASSPSTSGLRYEQYF; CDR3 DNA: TGTGCCAGCAGCCCGTCGACTAGCGGTTTACGGTACGAGCAGTACTTC
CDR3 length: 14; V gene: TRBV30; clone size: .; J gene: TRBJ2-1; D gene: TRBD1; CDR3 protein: CAWSLRTGGNEQFF; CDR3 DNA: TGTGCCTGGAGTCTCAGGACAGGGGGCAATGAGCAGTTCTTC
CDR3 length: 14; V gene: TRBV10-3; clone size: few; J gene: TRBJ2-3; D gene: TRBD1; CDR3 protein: CATVRDRGPDTQYF; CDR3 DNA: TGTGCCACCGTGCGGGACAGGGGGCCAGATACGCAGTATTTT
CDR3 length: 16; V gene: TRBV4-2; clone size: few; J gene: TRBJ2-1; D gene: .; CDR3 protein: CASSQDAQTEQNEQFF; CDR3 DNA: TGTGCCAGCAGCCAAGATGCCCAAACCGAGCAGAATGAGCAGTTCTTC
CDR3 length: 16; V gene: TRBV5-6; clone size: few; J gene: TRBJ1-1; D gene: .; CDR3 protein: CASSLVGGQGNTEAFF; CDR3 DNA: TGTGCCAGCAGCTTGGTGGGGGGCCAGGGGAACACTGAAGCTTTCTTT
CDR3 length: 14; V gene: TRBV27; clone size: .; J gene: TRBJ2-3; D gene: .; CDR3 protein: CASSLVASPNTQYF; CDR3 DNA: TGTGCCAGCAGTCTCGTCGCGTCACCGAATACGCAGTATTTT
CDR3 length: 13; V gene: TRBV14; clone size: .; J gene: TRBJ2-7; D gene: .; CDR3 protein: CASSQARVERQYF; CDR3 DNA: TGTGCCAGCAGCCAGGCCCGAGTCGAAAGGCAGTACTTC
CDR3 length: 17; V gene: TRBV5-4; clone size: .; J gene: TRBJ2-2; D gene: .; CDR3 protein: CASTERPGQVDTGELFF; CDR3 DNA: TGTGCCAGCACCGAACGTCCAGGGCAGGTGGACACCGGGGAGCTGTTTTTT
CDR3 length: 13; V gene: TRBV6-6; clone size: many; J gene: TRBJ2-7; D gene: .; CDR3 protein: CASSPPPGGEQYF; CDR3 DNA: TGTGCCAGCAGTCCCCCCCCTGGAGGGGAGCAGTACTTC
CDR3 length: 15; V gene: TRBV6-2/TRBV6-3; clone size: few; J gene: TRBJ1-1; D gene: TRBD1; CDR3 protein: CASSQTGTAYTEAFF; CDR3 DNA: TGTGCCAGCAGTCAAACCGGGACAGCGTACACTGAAGCTTTCTTT
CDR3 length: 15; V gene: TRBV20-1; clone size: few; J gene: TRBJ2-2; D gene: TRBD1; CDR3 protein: CSTNQGQGASGELFF; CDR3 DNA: TGCAGTACCAACCAGGGACAGGGGGCGTCGGGGGAGCTGTTTTTT
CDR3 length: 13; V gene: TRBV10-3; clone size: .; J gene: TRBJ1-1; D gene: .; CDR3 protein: CATSFIQGTEAFF; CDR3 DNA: TGTGCCACTTCATTTATACAGGGCACTGAAGCTTTCTTT
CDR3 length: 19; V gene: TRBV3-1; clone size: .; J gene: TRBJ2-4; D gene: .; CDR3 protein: CASSQDTDYVGLAKNIQYF; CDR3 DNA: TGTGCCAGCAGCCAAGATACGGATTATGTAGGGCTAGCCAAAAACATTCAGTACTTC
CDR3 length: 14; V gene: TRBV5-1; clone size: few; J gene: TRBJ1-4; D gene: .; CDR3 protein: CASRPDSLNEKLFF; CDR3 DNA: TGCGCCAGCAGACCAGACAGTCTTAATGAAAAACTGTTTTTT
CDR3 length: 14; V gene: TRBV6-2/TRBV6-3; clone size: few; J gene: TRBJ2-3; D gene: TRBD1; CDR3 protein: CASRGTGGTDTQYF; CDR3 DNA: TGTGCCAGCCGCGGGACAGGGGGGACAGATACGCAGTATTTT
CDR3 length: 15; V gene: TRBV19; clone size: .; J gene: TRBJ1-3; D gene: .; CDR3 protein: CASSTLSGSGNTIYF; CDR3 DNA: TGTGCCAGTAGTACCCTCTCAGGGTCTGGAAACACCATATATTTT
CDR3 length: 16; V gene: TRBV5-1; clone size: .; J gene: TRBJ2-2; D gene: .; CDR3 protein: CASSLSTASNTGELFF; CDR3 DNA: TGCGCCAGCAGCTTGTCGACAGCTTCGAACACCGGGGAGCTGTTTTTT
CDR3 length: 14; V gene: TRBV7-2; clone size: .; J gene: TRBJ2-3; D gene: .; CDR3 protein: CASSLDRVKDTQYF; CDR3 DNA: TGTGCCAGCAGCTTAGACAGGGTCAAAGATACGCAGTATTTT
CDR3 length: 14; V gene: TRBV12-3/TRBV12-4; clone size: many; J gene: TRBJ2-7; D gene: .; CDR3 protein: CASSFPEGRGEQYF; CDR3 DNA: TGTGCCAGCAGTTTCCCCGAGGGCCGGGGCGAGCAGTACTTC
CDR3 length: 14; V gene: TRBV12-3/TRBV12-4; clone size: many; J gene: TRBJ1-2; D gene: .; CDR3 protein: CASSLWGGIIRYTF; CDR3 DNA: TGTGCCAGCAGTTTGTGGGGCGGTATAATCCGCTACACCTTC
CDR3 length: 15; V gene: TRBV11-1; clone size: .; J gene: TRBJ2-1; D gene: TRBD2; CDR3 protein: CASLLGTSDYNEQFF; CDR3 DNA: TGTGCCAGCCTCCTCGGGACTAGCGACTACAATGAGCAGTTCTTC
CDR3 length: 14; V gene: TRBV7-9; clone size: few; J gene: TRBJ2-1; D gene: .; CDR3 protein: CASSFGGANNEQFF; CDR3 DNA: TGTGCCAGCAGCTTTGGCGGGGCTAACAATGAGCAGTTCTTC
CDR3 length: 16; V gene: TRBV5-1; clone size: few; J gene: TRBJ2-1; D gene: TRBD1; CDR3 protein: CASSLVGGQGAGEQFF; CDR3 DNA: TGCGCCAGCAGCTTGGTAGGCGGACAGGGGGCAGGGGAGCAGTTCTTC
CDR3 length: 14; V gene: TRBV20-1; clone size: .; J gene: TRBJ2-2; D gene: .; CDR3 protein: CSARDGPATGELFF; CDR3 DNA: TGCAGTGCTAGAGATGGGCCGGCAACCGGGGAGCTGTTTTTT
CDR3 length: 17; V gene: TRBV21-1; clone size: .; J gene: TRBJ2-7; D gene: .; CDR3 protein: CALQQRGGRLMTYEQYF; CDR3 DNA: TGTGCCCTACAACAGAGGGGGGGGCGCTTAATGACCTACGAGCAGTACTTC
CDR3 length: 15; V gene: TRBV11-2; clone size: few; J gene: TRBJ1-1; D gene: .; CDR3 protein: CASSLDGAGGAEAFF; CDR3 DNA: TGTGCCAGCAGCTTAGATGGTGCGGGGGGGGCTGAAGCTTTCTTT
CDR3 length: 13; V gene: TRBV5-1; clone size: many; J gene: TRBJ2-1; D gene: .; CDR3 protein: CASSLADLDEQFF; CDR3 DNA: TGCGCCAGCAGCTTAGCGGACCTCGATGAGCAGTTCTTC
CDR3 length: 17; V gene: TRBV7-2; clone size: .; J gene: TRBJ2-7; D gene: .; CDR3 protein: CASSFFTTGVASYEQYF; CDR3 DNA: TGTGCCAGCAGCTTCTTCACGACAGGCGTTGCGTCCTACGAGCAGTACTTC
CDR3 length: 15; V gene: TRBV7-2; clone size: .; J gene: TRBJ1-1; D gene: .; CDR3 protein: CASSLFQGQNTEAFF; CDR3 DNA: TGTGCCAGCAGCTTATTCCAGGGGCAGAACACTGAAGCTTTCTTT
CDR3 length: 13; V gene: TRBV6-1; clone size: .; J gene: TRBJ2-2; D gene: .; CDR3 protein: CASRQGGPGELFF; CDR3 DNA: TGTGCCAGCAGACAGGGGGGGCCCGGGGAGCTGTTTTTT
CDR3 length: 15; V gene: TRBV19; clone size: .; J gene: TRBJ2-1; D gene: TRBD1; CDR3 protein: CASSLDRGYYNEQFF; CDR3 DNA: TGTGCCAGTAGTTTGGACAGGGGATACTACAATGAGCAGTTCTTC
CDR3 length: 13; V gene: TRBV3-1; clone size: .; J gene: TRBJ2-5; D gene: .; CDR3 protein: CASSQGGGVSQYF; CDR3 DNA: TGTGCCAGCAGCCAAGGAGGGGGAGTAAGCCAGTACTTC
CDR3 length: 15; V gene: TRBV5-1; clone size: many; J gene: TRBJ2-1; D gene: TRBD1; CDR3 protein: CASRPTGTVYNEQFF; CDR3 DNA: TGCGCCAGCAGGCCAACCGGGACAGTCTACAATGAGCAGTTCTTC
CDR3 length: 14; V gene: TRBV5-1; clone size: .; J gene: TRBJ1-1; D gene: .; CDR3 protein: CASSLGAGYTEAFF; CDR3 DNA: TGCGCCAGCAGCTTGGGAGCGGGTTACACTGAAGCTTTCTTT
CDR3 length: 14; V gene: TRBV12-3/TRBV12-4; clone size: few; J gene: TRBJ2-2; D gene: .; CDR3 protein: CASSFLQATGELFF; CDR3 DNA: TGTGCCAGCAGTTTTTTACAGGCCACCGGGGAGCTGTTTTTT
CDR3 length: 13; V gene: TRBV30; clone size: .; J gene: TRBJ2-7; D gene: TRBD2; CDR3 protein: CAWSRGAIYEQYF; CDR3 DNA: TGTGCCTGGTCGCGGGGGGCGATCTACGAGCAGTACTTC
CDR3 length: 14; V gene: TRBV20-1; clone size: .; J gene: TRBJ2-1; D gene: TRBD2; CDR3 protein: CSAKRAGPKMEQFF; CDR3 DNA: TGCAGTGCCAAGAGAGCGGGACCTAAAATGGAGCAGTTCTTC
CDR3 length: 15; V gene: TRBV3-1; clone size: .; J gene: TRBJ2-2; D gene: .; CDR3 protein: CASSQDSRNTGELFF; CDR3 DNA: TGTGCCAGCAGCCAGGACAGCCGAAACACCGGGGAGCTGTTTTTT
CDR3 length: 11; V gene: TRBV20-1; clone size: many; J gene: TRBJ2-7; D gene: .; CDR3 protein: CSARGSYEQYF; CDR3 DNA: TGCAGTGCTAGAGGATCATACGAGCAGTACTTC
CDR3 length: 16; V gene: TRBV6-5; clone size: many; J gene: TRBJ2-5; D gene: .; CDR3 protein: CASSYSMRAPQETQYF; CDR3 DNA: TGTGCCAGCAGTTACTCGATGAGGGCCCCACAAGAGACCCAGTACTTC
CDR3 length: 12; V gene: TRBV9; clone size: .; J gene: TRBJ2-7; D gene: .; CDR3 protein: CATRTYSYEQYF; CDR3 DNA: TGTGCCACCCGGACATACTCCTACGAGCAGTACTTC
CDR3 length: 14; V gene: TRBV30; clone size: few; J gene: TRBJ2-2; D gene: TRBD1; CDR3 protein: CAWKGAINTGELFF; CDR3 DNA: TGTGCCTGGAAGGGGGCGATAAACACCGGGGAGCTGTTTTTT
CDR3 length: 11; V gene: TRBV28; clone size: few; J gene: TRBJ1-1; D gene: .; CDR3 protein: CASSLTVMAFF; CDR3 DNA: TGTGCCAGCAGTTTGACAGTAATGGCTTTCTTT
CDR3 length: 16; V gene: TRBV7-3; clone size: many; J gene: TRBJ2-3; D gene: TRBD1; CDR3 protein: CASSLGPDRLTDTQYF; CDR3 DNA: TGTGCCAGCAGCTTAGGCCCGGACAGGCTCACAGATACGCAGTATTTT
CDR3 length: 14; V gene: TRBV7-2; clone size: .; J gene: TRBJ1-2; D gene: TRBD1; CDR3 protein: CASSQDRGLGGYTF; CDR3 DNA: TGTGCCAGCAGCCAAGACAGGGGGCTTGGTGGCTACACCTTC
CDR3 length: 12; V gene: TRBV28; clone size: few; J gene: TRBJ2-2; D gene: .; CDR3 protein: CASSPPSRELFF; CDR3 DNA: TGTGCCAGCAGTCCCCCCTCTCGGGAGCTGTTTTTT
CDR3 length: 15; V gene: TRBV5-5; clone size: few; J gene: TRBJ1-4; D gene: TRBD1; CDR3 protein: CASSFPGTGVEKLFF; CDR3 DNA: TGTGCCAGCAGCTTCCCCGGGACAGGGGTTGAAAAACTGTTTTTT
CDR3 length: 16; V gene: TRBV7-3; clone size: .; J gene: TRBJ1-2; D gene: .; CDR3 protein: CASSAGTRNSNYGYTF; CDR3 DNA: TGTGCCAGCAGCGCAGGGACCAGGAATTCCAACTATGGCTACACCTTC
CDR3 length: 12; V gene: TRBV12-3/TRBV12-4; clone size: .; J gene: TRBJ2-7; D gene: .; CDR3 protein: CASSLFGSEQYF; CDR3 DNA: TGTGCCAGCAGTTTATTCGGGAGCGAGCAGTACTTC
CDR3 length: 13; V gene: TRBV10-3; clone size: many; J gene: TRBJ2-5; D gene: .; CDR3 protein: CAISAVRGETQYF; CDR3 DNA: TGTGCCATCAGTGCCGTCAGAGGCGAGACCCAGTACTTC
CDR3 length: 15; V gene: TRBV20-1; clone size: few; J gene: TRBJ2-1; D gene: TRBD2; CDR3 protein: CSANNPRGGQGEQFF; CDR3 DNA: TGCAGTGCCAACAATCCTCGGGGGGGTCAGGGTGAGCAGTTCTTC
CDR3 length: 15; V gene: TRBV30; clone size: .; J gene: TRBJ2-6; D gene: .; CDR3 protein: CAWSAFGSGANVLTF; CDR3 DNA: TGTGCCTGGAGTGCGTTTGGCTCTGGGGCCAACGTCCTGACTTTC
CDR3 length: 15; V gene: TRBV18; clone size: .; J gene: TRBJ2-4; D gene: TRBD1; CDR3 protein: CASSPPGQGSNIQYF; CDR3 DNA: TGTGCCAGCTCACCACCGGGACAGGGATCAAACATTCAGTACTTC
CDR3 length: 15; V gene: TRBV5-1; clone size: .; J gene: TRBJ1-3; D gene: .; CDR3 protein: CASQPYGGSGNTIYF; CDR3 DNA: TGCGCCAGTCAGCCTTACGGGGGCTCTGGAAACACCATATATTTT
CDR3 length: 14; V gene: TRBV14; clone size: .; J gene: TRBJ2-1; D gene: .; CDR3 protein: CASSQETFYNEQFF; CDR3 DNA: TGTGCCAGCAGCCAAGAGACCTTCTACAATGAGCAGTTCTTC
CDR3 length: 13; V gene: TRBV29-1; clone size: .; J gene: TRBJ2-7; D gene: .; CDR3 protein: CSVGVGGLYEQYF; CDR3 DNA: TGCAGCGTTGGAGTGGGAGGACTTTACGAGCAGTACTTC